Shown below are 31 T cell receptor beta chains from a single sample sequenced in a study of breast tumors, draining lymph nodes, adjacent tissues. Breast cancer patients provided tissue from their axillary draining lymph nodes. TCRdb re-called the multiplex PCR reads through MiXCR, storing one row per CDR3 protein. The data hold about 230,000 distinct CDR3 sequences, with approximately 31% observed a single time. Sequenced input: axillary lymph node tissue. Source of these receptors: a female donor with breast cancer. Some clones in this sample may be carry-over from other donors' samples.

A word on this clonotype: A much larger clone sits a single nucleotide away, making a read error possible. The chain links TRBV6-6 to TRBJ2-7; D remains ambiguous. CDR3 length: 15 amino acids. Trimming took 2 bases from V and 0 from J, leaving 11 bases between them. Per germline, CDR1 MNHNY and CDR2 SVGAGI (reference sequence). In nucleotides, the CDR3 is TGTGCCAGCAGTTACGGGCCTTACCCCTCCTACGAGCAGTACTTC. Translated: CASSYGPYPSYEQYF.

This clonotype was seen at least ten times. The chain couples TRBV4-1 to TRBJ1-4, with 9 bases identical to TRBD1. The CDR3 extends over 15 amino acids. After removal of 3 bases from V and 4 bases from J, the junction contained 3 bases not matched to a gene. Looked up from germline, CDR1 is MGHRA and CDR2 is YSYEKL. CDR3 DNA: TGCGCCAGCAGCCAGTACAGGGGGCTTAATGAAAAACTGTTTTTT. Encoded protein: CASSQYRGLNEKLFF.

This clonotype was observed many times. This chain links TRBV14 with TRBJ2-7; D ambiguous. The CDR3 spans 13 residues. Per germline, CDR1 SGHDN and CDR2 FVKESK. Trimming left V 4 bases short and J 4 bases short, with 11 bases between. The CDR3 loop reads CASSRLVSYEQYF. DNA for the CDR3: TGTGCCAGCAGCCGTCTGGTTTCTTACGAGCAGTACTTC.

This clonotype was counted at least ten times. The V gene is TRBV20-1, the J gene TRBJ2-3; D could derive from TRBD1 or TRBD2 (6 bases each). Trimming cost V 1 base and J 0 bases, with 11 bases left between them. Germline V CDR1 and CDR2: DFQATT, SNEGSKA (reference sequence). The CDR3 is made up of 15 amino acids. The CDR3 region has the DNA TGCAGTGCTAGAGCAACAGGGACTAGCACAGATACGCAGTATTTT. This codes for CSARATGTSTDTQYF.

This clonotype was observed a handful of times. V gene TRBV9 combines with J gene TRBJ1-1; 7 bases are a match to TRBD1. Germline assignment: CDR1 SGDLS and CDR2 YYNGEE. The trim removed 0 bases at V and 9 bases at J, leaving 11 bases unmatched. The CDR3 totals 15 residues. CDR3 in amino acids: CASSVGQGGQTKAFF. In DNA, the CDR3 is TGTGCCAGCAGCGTAGGACAGGGCGGGCAGACTAAAGCTTTCTTT.

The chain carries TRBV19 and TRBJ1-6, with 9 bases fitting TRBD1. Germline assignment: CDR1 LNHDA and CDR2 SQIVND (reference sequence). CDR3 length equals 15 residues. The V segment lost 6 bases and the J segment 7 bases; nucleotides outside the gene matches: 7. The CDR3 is CASRSGTGQNSPLHF. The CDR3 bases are TGTGCCAGTAGATCCGGGACAGGGCAGAATTCACCCCTCCACTTT.

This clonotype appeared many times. The CDR3 DNA reads as TGTGCCAGCAGCCGCTGGATAGCGGGATCAGATACGCAGTATTTT. Translated, it gives CASSRWIAGSDTQYF. The V gene is TRBV11-2, the J gene TRBJ2-3; 8 bases agree with TRBD2. Trimming at V came to 5 bases and at J to 4 bases, leaving 8 bases not matched to a gene. CDR1 is SGHAT and CDR2 is FQNNGV in the germline V gene. The CDR3 has 15 residues.

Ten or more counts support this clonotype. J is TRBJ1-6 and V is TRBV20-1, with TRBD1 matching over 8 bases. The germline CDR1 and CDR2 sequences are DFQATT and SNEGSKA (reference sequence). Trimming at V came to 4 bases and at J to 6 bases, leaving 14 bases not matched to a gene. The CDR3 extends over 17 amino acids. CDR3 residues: CSATQLGQGGANSPLHF. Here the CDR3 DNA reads TGCAGTGCTACCCAGCTTGGACAGGGTGGTGCTAATTCACCCCTCCACTTT.

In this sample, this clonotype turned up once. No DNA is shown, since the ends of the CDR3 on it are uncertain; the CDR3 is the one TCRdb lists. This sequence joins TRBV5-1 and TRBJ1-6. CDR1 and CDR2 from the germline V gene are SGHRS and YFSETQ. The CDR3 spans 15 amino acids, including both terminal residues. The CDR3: CASSSSWWLHLRFHF.

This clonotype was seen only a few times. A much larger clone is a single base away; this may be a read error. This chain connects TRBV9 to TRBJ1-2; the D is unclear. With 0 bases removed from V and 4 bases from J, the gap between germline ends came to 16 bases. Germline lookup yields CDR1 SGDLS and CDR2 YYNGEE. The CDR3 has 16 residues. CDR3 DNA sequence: TGTGCCAGCAGCGTAGCCGGACGGAGCCCCGCCTATGGCTACACCTTC. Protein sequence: CASSVAGRSPAYGYTF.

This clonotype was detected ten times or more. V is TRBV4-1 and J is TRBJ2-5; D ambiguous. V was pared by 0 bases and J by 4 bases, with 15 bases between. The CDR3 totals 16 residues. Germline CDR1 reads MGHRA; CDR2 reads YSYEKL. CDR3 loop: CASSQDWRDVRETQYF. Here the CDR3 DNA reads TGCGCCAGCAGCCAAGATTGGCGAGACGTGAGAGAGACCCAGTACTTC.

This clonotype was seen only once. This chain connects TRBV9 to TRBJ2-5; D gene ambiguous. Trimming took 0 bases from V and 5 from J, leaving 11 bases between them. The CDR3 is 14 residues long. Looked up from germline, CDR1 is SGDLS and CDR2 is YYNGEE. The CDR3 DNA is TGTGCCAGCAGCGTAGGACTTAGCAAGGAGACCCAGTACTTC. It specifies CASSVGLSKETQYF.

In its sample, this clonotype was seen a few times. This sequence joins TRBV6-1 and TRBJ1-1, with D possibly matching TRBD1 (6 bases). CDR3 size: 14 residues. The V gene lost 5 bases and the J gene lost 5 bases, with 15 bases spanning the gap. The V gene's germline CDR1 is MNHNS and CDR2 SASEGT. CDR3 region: CASSLTGTRTEAFF. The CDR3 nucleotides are TGTGCCAGCAGTCTAACCGGGACACGGACTGAAGCTTTCTTT.

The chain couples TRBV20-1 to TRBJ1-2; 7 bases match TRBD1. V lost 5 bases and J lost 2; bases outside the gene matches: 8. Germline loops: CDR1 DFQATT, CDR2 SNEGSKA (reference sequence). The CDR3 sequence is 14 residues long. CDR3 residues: CSAHPTGPNYGYTF. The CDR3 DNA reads TGCAGTGCTCACCCGACAGGGCCCAACTATGGCTACACCTTC.

The CDR3 region is CASSLNRGQGVYPPQHF. Here the CDR3 DNA reads TGTGCCAGCAGCTTAAATCGGGGCCAGGGAGTGTATCCGCCCCAGCATTTT. The chain has TRBV7-2 and TRBJ1-5; possibly TRBD1 for D (5 bases). This CDR3 comprises 17 residues. Germline CDR1 reads SGHTA; CDR2 reads FQGNSA. Trimming shortened V by 2 bases and J by 9 bases, and 23 bases separated the two germline ends.

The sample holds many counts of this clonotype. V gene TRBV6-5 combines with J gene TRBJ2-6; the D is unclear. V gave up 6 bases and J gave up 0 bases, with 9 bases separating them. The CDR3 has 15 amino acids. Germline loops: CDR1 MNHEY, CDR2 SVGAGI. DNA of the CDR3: TGTGCCAGCAGCCCTCTTTACTCTGGGGCCAACGTCCTGACTTTC. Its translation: CASSPLYSGANVLTF.

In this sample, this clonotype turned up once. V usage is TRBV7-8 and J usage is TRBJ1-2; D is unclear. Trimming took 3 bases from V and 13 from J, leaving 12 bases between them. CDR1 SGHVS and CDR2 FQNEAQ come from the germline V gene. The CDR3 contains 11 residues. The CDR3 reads CASSFQEATTF. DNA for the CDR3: TGTGCCAGCAGCTTTCAGGAGGCTACCACCTTC.

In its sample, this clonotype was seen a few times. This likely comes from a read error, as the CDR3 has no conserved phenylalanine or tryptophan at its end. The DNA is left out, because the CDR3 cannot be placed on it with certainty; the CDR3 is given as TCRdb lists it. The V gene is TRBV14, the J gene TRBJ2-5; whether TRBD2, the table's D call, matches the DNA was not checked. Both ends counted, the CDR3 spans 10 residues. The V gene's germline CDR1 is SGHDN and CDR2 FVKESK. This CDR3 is CASSQERLAG.

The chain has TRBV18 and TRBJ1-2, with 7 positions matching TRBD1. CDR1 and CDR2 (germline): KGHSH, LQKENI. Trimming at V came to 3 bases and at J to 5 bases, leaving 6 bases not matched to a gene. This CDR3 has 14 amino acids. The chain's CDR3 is CASSPGTASYGYTF. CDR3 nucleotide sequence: TGTGCCAGCTCACCCGGGACAGCGTCGTATGGCTACACCTTC. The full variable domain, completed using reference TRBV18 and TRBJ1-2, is NAGVMQNPRHLVRRRGQEARLRCSPMKGHSHVYWYRQLPEEGLKFMVYLQKENIIDESGMPKERFSAEFPKEGPSILRIQQVVRGDSAAYFCASSPGTASYGYTFGSGTRLTVV.

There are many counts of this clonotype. DNA of the CDR3: TGTGCCAGCAGCGCCGACAGAGGGGGTTACGAGCAGTACTTC. Translation: CASSADRGGYEQYF. The chain couples TRBV11-2 to TRBJ2-7; D perhaps matches TRBD1 (6 bases). The ends were cut back, 5 bases at V and 4 bases at J, with 15 bases in the middle. The CDR3 totals 14 residues. Per the germline V gene, CDR1 is SGHAT and CDR2 is FQNNGV.

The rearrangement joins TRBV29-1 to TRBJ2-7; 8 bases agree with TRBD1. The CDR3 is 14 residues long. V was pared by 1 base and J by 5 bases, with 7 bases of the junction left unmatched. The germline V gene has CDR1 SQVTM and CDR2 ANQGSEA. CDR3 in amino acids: CSVEGRQGIHEQYF. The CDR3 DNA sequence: TGCAGCGTTGAAGGGCGACAGGGGATCCACGAGCAGTACTTC.

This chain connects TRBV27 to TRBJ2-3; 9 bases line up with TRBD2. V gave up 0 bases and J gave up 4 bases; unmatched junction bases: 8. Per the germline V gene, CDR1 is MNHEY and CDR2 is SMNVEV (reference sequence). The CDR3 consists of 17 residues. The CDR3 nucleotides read TGTGCCAGCAGTTTATCGGGGCGGGCGGGAGGGGCAGATACGCAGTATTTT. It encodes CASSLSGRAGGADTQYF.

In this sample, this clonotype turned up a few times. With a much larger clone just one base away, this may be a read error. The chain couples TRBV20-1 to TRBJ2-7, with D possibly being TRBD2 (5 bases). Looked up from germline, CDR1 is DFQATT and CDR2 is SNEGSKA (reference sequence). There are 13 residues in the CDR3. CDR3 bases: TGCAGTGCTAGCGGGGTAAGCTCCTACGCGCAGTACTTC. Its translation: CSASGVSSYAQYF.

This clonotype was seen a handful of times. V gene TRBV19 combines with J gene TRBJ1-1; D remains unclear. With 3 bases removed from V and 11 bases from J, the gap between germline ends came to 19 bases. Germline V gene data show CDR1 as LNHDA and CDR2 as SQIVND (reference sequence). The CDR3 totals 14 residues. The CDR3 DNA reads TGTGCCAGTAGTATTGGTGTAAGGAAGATCGAGGCTTTCTTT. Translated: CASSIGVRKIEAFF.

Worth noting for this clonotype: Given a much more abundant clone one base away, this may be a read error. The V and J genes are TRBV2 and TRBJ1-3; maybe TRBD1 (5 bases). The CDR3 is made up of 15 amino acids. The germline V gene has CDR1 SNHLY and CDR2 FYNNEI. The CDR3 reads CASTDPAGSGNTTYF. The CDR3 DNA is TGTGCCAGCACAGACCCCGCAGGGTCTGGAAACACCACATATTTT. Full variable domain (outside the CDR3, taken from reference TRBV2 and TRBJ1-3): EPEVTQTPSHQVTQMGQEVILRCVPISNHLYFYWYRQILGQKVEFLVSFYNNEISEKSEIFDDQFSVERPDGSNFTLKIRSTKLEDSAMYFCASTDPAGSGNTTYFGEGSWLTVV.

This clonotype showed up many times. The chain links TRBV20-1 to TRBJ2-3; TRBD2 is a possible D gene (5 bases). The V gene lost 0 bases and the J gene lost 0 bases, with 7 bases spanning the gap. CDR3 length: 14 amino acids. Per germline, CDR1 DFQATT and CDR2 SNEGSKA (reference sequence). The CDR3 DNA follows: TGCAGTGCTAGAGATCGCGGGAGCACAGATACGCAGTATTTT. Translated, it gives CSARDRGSTDTQYF.

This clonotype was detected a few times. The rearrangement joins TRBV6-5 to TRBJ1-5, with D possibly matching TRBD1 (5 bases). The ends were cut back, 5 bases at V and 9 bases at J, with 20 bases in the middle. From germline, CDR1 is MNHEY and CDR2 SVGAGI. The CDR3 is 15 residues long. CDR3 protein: CASSPSGTQGGPQHF. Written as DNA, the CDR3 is TGTGCCAGCAGTCCCTCCGGGACCCAAGGAGGGCCCCAGCATTTT.

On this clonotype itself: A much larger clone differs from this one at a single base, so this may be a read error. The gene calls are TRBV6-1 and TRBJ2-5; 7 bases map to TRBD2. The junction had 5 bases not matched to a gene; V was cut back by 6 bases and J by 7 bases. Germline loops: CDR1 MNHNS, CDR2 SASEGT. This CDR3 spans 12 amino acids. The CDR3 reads CASRRGRGTQYF. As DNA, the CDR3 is TGTGCCAGCAGACGTGGGAGGGGGACCCAGTACTTC.

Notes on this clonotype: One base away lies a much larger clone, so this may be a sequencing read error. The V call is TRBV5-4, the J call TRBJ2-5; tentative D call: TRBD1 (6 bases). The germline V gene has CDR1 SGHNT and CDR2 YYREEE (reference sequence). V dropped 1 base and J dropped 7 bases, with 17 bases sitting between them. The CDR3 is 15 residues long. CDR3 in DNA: TGTGCCAGCAGCTTGAGACAGGCGGCGCAGGGGACCCAGTACTTC. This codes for CASSLRQAAQGTQYF.

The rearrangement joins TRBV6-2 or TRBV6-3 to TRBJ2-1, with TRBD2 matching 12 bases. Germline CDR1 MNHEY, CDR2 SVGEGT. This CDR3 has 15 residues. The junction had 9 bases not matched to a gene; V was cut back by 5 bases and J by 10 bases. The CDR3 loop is CASSLASGRAWEQFF. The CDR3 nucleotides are TGTGCCAGCAGTCTCGCTAGCGGGAGGGCCTGGGAGCAGTTCTTC.

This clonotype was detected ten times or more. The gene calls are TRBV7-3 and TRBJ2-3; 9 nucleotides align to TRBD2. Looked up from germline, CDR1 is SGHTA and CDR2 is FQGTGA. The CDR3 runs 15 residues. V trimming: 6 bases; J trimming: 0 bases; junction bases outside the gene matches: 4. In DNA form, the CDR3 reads TGTGCCAGCAGACCTAGCGGGGCTAGCACAGATACGCAGTATTTT. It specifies CASRPSGASTDTQYF.